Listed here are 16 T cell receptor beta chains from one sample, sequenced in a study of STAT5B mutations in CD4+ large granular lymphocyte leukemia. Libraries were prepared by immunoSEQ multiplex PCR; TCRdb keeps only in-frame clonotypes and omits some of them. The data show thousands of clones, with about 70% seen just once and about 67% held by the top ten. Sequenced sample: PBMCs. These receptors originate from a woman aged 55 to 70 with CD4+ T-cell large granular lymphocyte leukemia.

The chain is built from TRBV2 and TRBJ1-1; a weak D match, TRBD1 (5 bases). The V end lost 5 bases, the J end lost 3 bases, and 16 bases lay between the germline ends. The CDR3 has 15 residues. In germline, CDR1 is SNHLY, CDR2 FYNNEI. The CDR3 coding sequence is TGTGCCAGCAGTTACCTACAGGTTCCGGACACTGAAGCTTTCTTT. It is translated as CASSYLQVPDTEAFF.

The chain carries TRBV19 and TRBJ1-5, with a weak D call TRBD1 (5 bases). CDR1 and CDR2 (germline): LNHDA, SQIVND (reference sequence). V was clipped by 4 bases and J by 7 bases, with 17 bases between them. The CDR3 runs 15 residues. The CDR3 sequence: CASSNGRWGTQPQHF. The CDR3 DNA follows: TGTGCCAGTAGTAACGGGAGGTGGGGGACGCAGCCCCAGCATTTT.

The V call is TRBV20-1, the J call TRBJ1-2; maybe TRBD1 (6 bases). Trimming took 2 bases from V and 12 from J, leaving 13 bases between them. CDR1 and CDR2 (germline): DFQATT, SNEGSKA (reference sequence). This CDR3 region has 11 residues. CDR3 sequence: CSARLDRGHTF. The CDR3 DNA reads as TGCAGTGCTAGACTGGACAGAGGACACACCTTC.

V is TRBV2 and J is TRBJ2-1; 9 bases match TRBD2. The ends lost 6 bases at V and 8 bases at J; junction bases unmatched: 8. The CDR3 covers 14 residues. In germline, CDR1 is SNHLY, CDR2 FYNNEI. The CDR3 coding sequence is TGTGCCAGCAGCCGGCGGGAGGGGTTTGATGAGCAGTTCTTC. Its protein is CASSRREGFDEQFF.

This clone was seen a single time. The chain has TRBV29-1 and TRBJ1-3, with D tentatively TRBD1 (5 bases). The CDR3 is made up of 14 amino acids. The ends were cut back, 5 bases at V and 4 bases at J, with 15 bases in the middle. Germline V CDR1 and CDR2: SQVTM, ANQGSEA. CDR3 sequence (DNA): TGCAGCGTTTCAACGGGGGGAGTAGGAAACACCATATATTTT. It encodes CSVSTGGVGNTIYF.

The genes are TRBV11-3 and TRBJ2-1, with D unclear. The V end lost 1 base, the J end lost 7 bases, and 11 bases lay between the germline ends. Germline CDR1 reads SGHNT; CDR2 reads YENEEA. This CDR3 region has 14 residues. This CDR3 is CASSLGGVRNEQFF. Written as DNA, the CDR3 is TGTGCCAGCAGCTTAGGAGGAGTCCGGAATGAGCAGTTCTTC.

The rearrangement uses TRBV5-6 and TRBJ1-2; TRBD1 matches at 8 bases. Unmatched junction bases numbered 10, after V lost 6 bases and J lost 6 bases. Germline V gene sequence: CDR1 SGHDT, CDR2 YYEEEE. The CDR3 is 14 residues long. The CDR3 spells CASTRADRVDGYTF. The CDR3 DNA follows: TGTGCCAGCACCCGAGCGGACAGGGTGGATGGCTACACCTTC. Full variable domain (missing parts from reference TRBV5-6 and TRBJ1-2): DAGVTQSPTHLIKTRGQQVTLRCSPKSGHDTVSWYQQALGQGPQFIFQYYEEEERQRGNFPDRFSGHQFPNYSSELNVNALLLGDSALYLCASTRADRVDGYTFGSGTRLTVV.

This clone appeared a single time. The CDR3 loop reads CASRSLGGVDNEQFF. CDR3 coding DNA: TGTGCCAGCAGGTCCCTGGGCGGGGTTGACAATGAGCAGTTCTTC. This chain uses TRBV11-2 with TRBJ2-1; perhaps TRBD2 as D (6 bases). The CDR3 covers 15 residues. With 6 bases removed from V and 5 bases from J, the gap between germline ends came to 17 bases. Germline V gene sequence: CDR1 SGHAT, CDR2 FQNNGV.

CDR3 in DNA: TGTGCCAGCAGCTTAGCGAGCGGACAGGGTGGGTCTGGGGCCAACGTCCTGACTTTC. It is translated as CASSLASGQGGSGANVLTF. The chain has TRBV7-9 and TRBJ2-6; TRBD1 aligns across 8 bases. Germline assignment: CDR1 SEHNR and CDR2 FQNEAQ (reference sequence). V was pared by 0 bases and J by 1 base, with 8 bases of the junction left unmatched. CDR3 length: 19 residues. The full variable domain, with the rest looked up from reference TRBV7-9 and TRBJ2-6, is DTGVSQNPRHKITKRGQNVTFRCDPISEHNRLYWYRQTLGQGPEFLTYFQNEAQLEKSRLLSDRFSAERPKGSFSTLEIQRTEQGDSAMYLCASSLASGQGGSGANVLTFGAGSRLTVL.

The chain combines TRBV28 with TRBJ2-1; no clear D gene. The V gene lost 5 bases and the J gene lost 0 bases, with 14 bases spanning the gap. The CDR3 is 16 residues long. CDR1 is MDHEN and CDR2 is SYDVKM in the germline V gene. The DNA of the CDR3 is TGTGCCAGCAGTCCTCTTAGGACCACCTCCTACAATGAGCAGTTCTTC. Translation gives CASSPLRTTSYNEQFF.

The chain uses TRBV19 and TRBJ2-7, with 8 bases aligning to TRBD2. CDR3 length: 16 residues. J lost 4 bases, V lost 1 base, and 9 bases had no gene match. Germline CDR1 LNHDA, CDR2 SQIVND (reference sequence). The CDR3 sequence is CASSIAVSSGLYEQYF. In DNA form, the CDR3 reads TGTGCCAGTAGTATAGCGGTGTCTAGCGGGCTGTACGAGCAGTACTTC.

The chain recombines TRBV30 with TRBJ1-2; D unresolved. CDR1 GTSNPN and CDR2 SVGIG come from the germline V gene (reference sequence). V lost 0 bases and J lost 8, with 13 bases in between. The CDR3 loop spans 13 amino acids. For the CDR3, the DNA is TGTGCCTGGAGTGTACGGGCAGATCAGGGCTACACCTTC. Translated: CAWSVRADQGYTF.

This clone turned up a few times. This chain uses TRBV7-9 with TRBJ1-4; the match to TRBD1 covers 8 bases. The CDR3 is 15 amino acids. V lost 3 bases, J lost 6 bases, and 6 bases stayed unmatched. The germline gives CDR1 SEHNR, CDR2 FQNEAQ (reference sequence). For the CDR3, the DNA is TGTGCCAGCAGCTTGACGACAGGGGCTGATGAAAAACTGTTTTTT. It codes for CASSLTTGADEKLFF.

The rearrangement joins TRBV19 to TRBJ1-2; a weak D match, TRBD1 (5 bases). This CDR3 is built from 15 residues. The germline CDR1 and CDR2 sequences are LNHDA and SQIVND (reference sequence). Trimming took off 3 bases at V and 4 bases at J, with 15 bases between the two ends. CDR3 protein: CASSISTGGPYGYTF. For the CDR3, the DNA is TGTGCCAGTAGTATTAGTACAGGAGGTCCCTATGGCTACACCTTC.

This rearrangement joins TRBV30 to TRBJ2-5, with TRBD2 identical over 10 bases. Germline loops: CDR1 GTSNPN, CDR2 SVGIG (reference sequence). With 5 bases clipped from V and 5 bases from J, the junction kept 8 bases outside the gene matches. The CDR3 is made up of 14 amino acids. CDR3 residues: CAWAGLAGVETQYF. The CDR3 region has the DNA TGTGCCTGGGCCGGGCTAGCGGGGGTGGAGACCCAGTACTTC.

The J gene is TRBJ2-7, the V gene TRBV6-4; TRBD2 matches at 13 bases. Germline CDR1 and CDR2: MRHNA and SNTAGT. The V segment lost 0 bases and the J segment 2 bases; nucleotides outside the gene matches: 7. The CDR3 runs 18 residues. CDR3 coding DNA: TGTGCCAGCAGTGACTCTGCCCCCGGGACTAGCGGGACCTACGAGCAGTACTTC. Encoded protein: CASSDSAPGTSGTYEQYF.